This T cell receptor beta chain derives from a study of T-cell memory formation after mild COVID-19. Study information: Largely, TCR clusters stayed within a single donor.

Overall study findings and caveats: The pre-infection memory compartment contained some responding clones, suggesting cross-reactive memory joined.

With respect to this clonotype: Antigen unknown. The junction differs from germline at one of its ends, possibly a read error.

TCRdb recomputed calls from the 5' RACE reads with MiXCR, one row per CDR3 protein. This repertoire shows more than 120,000 distinct CDR3 sequences, approximately 6% found once; its top ten account for approximately 2.1%. Sequencing was carried out using PBMCs or a T cell subset sorted from them (not recorded which). This clonotype originated in an adult woman who had mild COVID-19 (a few samples of this study predate the infection). Cell type and time point are not known.

CDR3 in DNA: TGCGCCAGCAGCCAAGAAGAGGGTTGGGGCGAAAAAATGTTTTTT. Its protein product is CASSQEEGWGEKMFF. The chain uses TRBV4-1 and TRBJ1-4; a weak D match, TRBD1 (5 bases). Looked up from germline, CDR1 is MGHRA and CDR2 is YSYEKL. The CDR3 runs to 15 residues.